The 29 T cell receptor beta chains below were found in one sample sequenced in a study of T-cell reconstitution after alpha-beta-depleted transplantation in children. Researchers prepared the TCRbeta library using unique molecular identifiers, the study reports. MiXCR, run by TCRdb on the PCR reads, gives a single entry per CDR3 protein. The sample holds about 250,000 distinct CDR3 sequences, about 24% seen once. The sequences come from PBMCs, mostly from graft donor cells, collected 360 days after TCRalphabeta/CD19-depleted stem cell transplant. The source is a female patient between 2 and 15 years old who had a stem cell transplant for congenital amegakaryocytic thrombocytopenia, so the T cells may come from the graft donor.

CDR3 DNA sequence: TGCAGTGTCACTAGGAGCTACAATGAGCAGTTCTTC. It codes for CSVTRSYNEQFF. The J gene is TRBJ2-1, the V gene TRBV20-1; D is perhaps TRBD2 (5 bases). Trimming removed 7 bases at V and 3 bases at J, with 10 bases between. Looked up from germline, CDR1 is DFQATT and CDR2 is SNEGSKA (reference sequence). This CDR3 spans 12 amino acids.

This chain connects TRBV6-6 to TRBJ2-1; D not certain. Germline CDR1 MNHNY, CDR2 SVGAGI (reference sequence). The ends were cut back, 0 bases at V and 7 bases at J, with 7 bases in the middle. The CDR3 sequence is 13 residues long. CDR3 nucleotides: TGTGCCAGCAGTTACTCCGAGGATAATGAGCAGTTCTTC. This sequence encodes CASSYSEDNEQFF.

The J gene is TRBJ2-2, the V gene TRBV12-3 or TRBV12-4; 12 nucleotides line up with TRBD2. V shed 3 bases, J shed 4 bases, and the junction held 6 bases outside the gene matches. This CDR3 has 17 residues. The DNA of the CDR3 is TGTGCCAGCAGTTTTCTAGCGGGGGGGCTGGGCACCGGGGAGCTGTTTTTT. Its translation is CASSFLAGGLGTGELFF.

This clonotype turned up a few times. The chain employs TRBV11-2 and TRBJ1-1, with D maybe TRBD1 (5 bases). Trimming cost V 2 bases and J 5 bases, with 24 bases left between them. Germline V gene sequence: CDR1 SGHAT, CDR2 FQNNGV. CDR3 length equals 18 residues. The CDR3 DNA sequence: TGTGCCAGCAGCTTACAAGTTGGGGCCAGGGCAGTATTTACTGAAGCTTTCTTT. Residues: CASSLQVGARAVFTEAFF. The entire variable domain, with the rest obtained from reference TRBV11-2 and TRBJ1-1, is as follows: EAGVAQSPRYKIIEKRQSVAFWCNPISGHATLYWYQQILGQGPKLLIQFQNNGVVDDSQLPKDRFSAERLKGVDSTLKIQPAKLEDSAVYLCASSLQVGARAVFTEAFFGQGTRLTVV.

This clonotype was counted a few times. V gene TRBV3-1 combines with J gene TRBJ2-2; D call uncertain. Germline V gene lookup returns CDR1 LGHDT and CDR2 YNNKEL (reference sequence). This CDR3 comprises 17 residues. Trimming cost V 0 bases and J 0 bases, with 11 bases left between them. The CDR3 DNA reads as TGTGCCAGCAGCCAAGAGACCAAGTTCGCGAACACCGGGGAGCTGTTTTTT. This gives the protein CASSQETKFANTGELFF.

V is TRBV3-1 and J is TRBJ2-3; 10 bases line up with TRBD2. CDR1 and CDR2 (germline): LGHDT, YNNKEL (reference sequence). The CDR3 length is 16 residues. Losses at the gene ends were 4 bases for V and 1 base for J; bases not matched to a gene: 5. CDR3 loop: CASSRTTSGGTDTQYF. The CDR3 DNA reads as TGTGCCAGCAGCCGAACCACTAGCGGGGGCACAGATACGCAGTATTTT.

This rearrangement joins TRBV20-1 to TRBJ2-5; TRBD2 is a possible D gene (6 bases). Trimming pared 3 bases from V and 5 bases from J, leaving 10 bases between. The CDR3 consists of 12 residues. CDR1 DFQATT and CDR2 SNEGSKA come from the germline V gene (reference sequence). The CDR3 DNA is TGCAGTGCTAGCGGGGGTGGGGAGACCCAGTACTTC. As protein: CSASGGGETQYF.

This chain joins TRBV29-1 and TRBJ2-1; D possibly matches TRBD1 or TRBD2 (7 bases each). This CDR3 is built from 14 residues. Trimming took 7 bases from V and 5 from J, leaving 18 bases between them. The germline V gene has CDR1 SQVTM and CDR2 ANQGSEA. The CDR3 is CSATQGGQNNEQFF. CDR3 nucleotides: TGCAGCGCCACCCAGGGGGGGCAAAACAATGAGCAGTTCTTC.

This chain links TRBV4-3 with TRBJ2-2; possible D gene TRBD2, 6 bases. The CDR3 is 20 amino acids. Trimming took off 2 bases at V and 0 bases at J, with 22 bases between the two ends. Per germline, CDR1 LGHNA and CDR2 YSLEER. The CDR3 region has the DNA TGCGCCAGCAGCCAACGGCGGGGAAGCACAGCACCGGCGAACACCGGGGAGCTGTTTTTT. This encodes CASSQRRGSTAPANTGELFF.

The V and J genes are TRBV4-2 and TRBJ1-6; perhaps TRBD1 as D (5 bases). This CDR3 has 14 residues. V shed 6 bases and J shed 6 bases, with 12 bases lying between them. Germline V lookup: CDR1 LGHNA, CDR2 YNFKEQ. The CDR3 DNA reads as TGTGCCAGCAGGCAGGGTACGCGTAATTCACCCCTCCACTTT. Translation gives CASRQGTRNSPLHF.

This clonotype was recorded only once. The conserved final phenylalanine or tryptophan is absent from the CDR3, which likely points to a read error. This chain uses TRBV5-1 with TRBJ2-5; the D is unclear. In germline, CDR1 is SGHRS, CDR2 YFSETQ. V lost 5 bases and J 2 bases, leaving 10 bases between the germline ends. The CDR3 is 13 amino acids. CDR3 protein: CASRTSRQETQYL. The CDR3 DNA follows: TGCGCCAGCAGGACATCCCGACAAGAGACCCAGTACTTA.

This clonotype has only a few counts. DNA of the CDR3: TGTGCCAGCAGTGAAGCAAGGCAGCCCCAGCATTTT. Translated, it gives CASSEARQPQHF. The chain carries TRBV2 and TRBJ1-5, with D uncertain. Germline V gene lookup returns CDR1 SNHLY and CDR2 FYNNEI. V lost 0 bases to trimming and J lost 7 bases, with 4 bases between them. The CDR3 loop spans 12 amino acids.

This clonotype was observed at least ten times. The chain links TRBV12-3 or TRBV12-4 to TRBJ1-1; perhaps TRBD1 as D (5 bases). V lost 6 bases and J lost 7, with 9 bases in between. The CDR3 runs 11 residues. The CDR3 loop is CASSWGDEAFF. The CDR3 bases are TGTGCCAGCAGCTGGGGGGATGAAGCTTTCTTT.

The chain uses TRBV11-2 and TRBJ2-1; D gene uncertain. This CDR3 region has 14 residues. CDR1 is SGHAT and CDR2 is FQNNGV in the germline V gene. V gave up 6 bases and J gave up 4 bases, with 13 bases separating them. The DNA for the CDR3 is TGTGCCAGCAGTTTGTCAGCGTATTACAATGAGCAGTTCTTC. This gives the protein CASSLSAYYNEQFF.

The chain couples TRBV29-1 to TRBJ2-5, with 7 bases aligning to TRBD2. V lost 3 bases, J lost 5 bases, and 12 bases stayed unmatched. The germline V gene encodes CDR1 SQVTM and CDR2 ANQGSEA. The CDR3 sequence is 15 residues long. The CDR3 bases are TGCAGCGTTGACCTAGCGGCCCGGAGCTGGGAGACCCAGTACTTC. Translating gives CSVDLAARSWETQYF.

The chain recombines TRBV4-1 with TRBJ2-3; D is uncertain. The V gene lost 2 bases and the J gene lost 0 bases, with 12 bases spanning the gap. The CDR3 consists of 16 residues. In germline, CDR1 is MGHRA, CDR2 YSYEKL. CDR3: CASSQQPETSTDTQYF. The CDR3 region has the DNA TGCGCCAGCAGCCAACAACCTGAGACTAGCACAGATACGCAGTATTTT.

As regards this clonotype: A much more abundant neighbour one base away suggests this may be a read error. The CDR3 nucleotides are TGTGCCAGCAGCTTGATGACAGGGAACACTGAAGCTTTCTTT. Translating gives CASSLMTGNTEAFF. The rearrangement links TRBV7-2 to TRBJ1-1; D possibly corresponds to TRBD1 (6 bases). The CDR3 spans 14 residues. The germline V gene encodes CDR1 SGHTA and CDR2 FQGNSA. V was clipped by 3 bases and J by 1 base, with 9 bases between them.

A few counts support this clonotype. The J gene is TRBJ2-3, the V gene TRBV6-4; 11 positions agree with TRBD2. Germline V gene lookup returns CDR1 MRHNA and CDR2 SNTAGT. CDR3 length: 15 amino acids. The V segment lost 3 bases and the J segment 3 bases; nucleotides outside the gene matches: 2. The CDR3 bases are TGTGCCAGCAGTGAGGGACTAGCGGAAACAGATACGCAGTATTTT. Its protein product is CASSEGLAETDTQYF.

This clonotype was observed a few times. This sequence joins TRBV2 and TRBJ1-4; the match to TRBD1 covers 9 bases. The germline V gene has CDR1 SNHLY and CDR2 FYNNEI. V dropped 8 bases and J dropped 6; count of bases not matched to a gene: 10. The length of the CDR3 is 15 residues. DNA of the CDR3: TGTGCCAGCGACACTGGGGGACAGGGATATGAAAAACTGTTTTTT. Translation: CASDTGGQGYEKLFF.

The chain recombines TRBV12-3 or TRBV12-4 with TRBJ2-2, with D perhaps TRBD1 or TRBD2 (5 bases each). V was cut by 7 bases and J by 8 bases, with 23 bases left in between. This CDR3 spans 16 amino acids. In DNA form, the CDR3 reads TGTGCCAGCACCCCAACCGGCCGGGGCACCCTAGGGGAGCTGTTTTTT. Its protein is CASTPTGRGTLGELFF.

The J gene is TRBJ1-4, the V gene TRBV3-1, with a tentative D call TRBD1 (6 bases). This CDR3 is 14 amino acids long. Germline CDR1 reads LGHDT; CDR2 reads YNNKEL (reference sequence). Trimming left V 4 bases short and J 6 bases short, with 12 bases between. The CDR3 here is CASSPQGSDEKLFF. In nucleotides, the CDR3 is TGTGCCAGCAGCCCCCAGGGGTCTGATGAAAAACTGTTTTTT.

The CDR3 nucleotides are TGTGCCAGTAGTATAGTCGACCGAACAACTGAAGCTTTCTTT. As protein: CASSIVDRTTEAFF. The chain combines TRBV19 with TRBJ1-1; the D is unclear. CDR3 size: 14 residues. Germline CDR1 LNHDA, CDR2 SQIVND (reference sequence). Trimming cost V 1 base and J 5 bases, with 11 bases left between them.

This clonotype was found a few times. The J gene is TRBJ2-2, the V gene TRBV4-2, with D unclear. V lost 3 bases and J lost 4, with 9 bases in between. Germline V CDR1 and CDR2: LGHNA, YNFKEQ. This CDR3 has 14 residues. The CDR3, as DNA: TGTGCCAGCAGCCACGGCTGGGTCACCGGGGAGCTGTTTTTT. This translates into CASSHGWVTGELFF.

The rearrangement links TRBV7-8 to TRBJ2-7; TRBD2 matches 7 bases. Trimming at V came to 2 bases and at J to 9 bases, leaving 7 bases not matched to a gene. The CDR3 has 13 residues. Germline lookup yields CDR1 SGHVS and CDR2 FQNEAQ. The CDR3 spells CASSLRMGRVQYF. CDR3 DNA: TGTGCCAGCAGCTTACGAATGGGGAGGGTGCAGTACTTC.

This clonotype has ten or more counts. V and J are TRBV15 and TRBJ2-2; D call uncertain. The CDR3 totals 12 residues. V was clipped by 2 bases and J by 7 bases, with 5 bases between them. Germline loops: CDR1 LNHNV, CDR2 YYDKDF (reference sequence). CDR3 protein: CATSRRDGELFF. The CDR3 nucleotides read TGTGCCACCAGCAGAAGGGACGGGGAGCTGTTTTTT.

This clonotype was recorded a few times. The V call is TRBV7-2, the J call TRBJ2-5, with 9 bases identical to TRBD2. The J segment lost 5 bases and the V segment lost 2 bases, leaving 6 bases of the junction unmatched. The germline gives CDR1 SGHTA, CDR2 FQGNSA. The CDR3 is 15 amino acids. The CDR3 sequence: CASSLQAGGTETQYF. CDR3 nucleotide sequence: TGTGCCAGCAGCTTACAAGCGGGAGGAACGGAGACCCAGTACTTC. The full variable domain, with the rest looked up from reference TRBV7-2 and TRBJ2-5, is GAGVSQSPSNKVTEKGKDVELRCDPISGHTALYWYRQSLGQGLEFLIYFQGNSAPDKSGLPSDRFSAERTGGSVSTLTIQRTQQEDSAVYLCASSLQAGGTETQYFGPGTRLLVL.

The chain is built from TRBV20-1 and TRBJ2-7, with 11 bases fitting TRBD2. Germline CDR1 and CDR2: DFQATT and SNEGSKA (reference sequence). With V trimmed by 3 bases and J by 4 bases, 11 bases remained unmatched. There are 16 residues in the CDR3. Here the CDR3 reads CSASEASGRSVYEQYF. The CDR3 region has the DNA TGCAGTGCTAGCGAGGCTAGCGGGAGGAGTGTATACGAGCAGTACTTC.

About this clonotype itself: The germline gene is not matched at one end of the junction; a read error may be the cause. The DNA of the CDR3 is TGCGCCAGCAGCCAAGTACGGAATAGCAATCAGCCCCGGCATTTT. It codes for CASSQVRNSNQPRHF. The V and J genes are TRBV4-3 and TRBJ1-5; D remains unclear. Per the germline V gene, CDR1 is LGHNA and CDR2 is YSLEER. This CDR3 contains 15 residues.

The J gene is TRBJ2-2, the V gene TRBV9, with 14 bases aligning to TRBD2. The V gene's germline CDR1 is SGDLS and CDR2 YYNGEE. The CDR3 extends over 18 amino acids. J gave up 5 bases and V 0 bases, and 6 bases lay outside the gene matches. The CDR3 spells CASSVEGGTSGSTGELFF. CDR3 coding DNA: TGTGCCAGCAGCGTAGAGGGTGGGACTAGCGGGAGTACCGGGGAGCTGTTTTTT.